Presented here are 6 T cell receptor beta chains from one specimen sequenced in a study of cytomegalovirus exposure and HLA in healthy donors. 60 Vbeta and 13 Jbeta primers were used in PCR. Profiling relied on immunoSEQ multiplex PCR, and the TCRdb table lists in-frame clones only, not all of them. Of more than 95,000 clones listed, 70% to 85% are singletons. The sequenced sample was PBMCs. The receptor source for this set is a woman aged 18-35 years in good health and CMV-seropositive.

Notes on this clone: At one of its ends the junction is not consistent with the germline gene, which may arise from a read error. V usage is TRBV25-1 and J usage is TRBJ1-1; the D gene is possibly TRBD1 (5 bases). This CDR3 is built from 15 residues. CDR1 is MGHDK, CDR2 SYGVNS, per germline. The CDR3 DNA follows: TGTGCCGGCAGTGCGGCAGGGAAGGTTCACACTGAAGCTTTCTTT. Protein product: CAGSAAGKVHTEAFF. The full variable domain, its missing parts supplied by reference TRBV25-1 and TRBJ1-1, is EADIYQTPRYLVIGTGKKITLECSQTMGHDKMYWYQQDPGMELHLIHYSYGVNSTEKGDLSSESTVSRIRTEHFPLTLESARPSHTSQYLCAGSAAGKVHTEAFFGQGTRLTVV.

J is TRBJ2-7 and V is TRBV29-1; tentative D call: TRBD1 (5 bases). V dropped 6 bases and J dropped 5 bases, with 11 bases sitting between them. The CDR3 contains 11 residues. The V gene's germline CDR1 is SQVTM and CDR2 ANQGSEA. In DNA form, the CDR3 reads TGCAGCGTCAGGGAAGGTAACGAGCAGTACTTC. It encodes CSVREGNEQYF.

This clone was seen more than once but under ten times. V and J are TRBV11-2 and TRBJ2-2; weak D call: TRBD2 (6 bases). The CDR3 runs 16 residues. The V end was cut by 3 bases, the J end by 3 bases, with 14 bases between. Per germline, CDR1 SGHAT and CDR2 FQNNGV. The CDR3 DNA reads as TGTGCCAGCAGCTTTATCCGCGGGACGGACACCGGGGAGCTGTTTTTT. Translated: CASSFIRGTDTGELFF.

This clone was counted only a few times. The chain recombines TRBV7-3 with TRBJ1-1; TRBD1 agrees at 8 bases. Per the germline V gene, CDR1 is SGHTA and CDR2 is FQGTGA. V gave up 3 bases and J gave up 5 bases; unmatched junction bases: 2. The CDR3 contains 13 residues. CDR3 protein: CASSFTGGTEAFF. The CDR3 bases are TGTGCCAGCAGCTTCACAGGGGGTACTGAAGCTTTCTTT.

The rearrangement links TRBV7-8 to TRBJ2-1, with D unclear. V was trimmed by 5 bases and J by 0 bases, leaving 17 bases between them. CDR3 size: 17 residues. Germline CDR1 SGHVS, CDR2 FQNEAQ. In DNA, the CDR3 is TGTGCCAGCAGCCCCAAGCGAGTCCCAAGCTCCTACAATGAGCAGTTCTTC. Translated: CASSPKRVPSSYNEQFF.

The CDR3 region has the DNA TGTGCCAGCAGCAAACTAGCGGGGTACTCCTACAATGAGCAGTTCTTC. This gives the protein CASSKLAGYSYNEQFF. The V and J genes are TRBV13 and TRBJ2-1, with 10 bases identical to TRBD2. This CDR3 is built from 16 residues. Germline V gene sequence: CDR1 PRHDT, CDR2 FYEKMQ (reference sequence). The trim removed 5 bases at V and 0 bases at J, leaving 4 bases unmatched.